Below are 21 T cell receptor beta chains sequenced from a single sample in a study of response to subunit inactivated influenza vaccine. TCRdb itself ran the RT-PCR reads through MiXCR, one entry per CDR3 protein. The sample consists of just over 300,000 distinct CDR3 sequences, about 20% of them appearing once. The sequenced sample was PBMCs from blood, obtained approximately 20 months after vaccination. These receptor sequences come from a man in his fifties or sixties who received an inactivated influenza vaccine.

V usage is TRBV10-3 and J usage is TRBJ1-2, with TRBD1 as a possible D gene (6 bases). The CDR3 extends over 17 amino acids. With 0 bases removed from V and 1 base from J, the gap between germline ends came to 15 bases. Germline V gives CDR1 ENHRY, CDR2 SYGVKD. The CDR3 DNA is TGTGCCATCAGTGAGTCCCGTGGGGGGCGATATAACTATGGCTACACCTTC. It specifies CAISESRGGRYNYGYTF.

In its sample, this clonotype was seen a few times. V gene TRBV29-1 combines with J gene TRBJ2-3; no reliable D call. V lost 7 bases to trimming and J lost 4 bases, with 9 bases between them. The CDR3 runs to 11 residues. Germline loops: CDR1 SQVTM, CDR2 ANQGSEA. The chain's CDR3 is CSAKYADTQYF. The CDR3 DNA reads TGCAGCGCCAAGTACGCAGATACGCAGTATTTT.

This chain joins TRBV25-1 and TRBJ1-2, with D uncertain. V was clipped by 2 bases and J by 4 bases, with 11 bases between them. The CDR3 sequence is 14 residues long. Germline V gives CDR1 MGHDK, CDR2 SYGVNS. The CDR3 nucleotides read TGTGCCAGCAGTGAAATCGGGGTTGGCTATGGCTACACCTTC. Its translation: CASSEIGVGYGYTF.

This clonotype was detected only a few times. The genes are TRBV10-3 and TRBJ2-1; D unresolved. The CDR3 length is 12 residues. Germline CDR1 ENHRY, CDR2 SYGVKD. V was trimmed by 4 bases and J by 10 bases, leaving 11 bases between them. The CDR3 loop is CAISGASEEQFF. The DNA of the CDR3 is TGTGCCATCAGTGGGGCCTCTGAGGAGCAGTTCTTC.

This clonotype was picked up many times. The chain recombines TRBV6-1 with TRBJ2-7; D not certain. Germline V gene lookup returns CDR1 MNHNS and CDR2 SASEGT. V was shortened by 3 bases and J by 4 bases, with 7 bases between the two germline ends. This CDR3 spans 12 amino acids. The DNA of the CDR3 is TGTGCCAGCAGTGAGTTTGGTTACGAGCAGTACTTC. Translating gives CASSEFGYEQYF.

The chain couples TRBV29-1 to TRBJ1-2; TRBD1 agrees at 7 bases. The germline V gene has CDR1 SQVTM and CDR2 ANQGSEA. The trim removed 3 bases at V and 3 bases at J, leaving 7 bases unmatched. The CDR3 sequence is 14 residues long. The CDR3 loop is CSVDPQGEYYGYTF. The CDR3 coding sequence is TGCAGCGTTGATCCCCAGGGGGAGTACTATGGCTACACCTTC.

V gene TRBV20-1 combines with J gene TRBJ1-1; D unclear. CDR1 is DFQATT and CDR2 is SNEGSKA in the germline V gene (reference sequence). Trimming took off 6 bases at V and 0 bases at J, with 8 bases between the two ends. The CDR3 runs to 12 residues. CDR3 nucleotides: TGCAGTGCCAGCCAATTGAACACTGAAGCTTTCTTT. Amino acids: CSASQLNTEAFF.

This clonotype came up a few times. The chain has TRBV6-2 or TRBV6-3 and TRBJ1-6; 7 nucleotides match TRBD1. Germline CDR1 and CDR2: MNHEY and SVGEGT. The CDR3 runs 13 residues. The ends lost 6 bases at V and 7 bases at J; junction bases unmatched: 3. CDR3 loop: CASRDRRNSPLHF. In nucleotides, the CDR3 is TGTGCCAGCAGGGACAGGAGGAATTCACCCCTCCACTTT.

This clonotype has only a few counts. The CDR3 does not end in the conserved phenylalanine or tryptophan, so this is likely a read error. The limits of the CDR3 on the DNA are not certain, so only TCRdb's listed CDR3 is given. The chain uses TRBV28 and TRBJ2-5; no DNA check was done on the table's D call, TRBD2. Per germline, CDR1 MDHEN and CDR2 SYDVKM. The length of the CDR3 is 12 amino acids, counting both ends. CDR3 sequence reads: CASSQYDYPLTA.

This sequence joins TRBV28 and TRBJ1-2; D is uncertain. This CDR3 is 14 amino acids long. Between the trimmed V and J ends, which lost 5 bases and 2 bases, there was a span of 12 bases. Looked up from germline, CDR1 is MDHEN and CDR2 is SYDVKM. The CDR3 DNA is TGTGCCAGCAGTCTCAGGACGGTGAACTATGGCTACACCTTC. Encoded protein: CASSLRTVNYGYTF.

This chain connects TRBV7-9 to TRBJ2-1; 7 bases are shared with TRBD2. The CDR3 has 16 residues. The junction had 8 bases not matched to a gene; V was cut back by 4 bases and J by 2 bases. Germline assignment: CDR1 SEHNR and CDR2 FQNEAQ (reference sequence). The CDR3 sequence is CASSSLRLATYNEQFF. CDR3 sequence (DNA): TGTGCCAGCAGCTCCCTTAGACTAGCCACCTACAATGAGCAGTTCTTC.

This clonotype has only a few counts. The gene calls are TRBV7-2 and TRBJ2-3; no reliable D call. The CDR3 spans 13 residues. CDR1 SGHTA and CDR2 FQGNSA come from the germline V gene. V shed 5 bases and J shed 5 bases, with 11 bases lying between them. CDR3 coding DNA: TGTGCCAGCAGCCCGCAGATAGGAGATACGCAGTATTTT. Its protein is CASSPQIGDTQYF.

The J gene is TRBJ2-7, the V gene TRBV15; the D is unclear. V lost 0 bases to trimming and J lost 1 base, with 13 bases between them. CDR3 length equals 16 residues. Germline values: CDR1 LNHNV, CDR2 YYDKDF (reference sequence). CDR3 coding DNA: TGTGCCACCAGCAGAGATCTACAAGGTCTGTCCTACGAGCAGTACTTC. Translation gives CATSRDLQGLSYEQYF.

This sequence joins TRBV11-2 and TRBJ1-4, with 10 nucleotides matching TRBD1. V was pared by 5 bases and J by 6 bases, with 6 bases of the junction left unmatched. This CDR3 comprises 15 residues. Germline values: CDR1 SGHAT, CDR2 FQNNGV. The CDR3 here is CASSTAGTGDEKLFF. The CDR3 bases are TGTGCCAGCAGCACGGCCGGGACAGGGGATGAAAAACTGTTTTTT.

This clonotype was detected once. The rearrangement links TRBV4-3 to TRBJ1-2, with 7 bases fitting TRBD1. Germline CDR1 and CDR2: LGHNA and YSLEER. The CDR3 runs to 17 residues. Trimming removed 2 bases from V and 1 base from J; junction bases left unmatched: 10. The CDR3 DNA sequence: TGCGCCAGCAGCCAACTATCTCAGGGGGGGGATAACTATGGCTACACCTTC. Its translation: CASSQLSQGGDNYGYTF.

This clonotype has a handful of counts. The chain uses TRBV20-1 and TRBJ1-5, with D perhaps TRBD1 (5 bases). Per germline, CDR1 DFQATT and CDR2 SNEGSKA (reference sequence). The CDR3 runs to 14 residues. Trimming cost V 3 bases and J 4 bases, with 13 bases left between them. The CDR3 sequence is CSARKKGPNQPQHF. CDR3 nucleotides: TGCAGTGCTAGGAAAAAGGGGCCGAATCAGCCCCAGCATTTT.

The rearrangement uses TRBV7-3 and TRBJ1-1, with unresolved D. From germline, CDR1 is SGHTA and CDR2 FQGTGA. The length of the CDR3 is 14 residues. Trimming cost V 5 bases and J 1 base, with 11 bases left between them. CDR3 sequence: CASSPGFGNTEAFF. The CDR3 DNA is TGTGCCAGCAGCCCAGGTTTCGGGAACACTGAAGCTTTCTTT.

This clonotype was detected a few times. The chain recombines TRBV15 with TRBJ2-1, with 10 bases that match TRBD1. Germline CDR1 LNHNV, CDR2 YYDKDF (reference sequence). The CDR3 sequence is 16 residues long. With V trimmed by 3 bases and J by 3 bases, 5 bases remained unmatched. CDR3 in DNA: TGTGCCACCAGCAGGGAAAGGGACAGGGGCTACAATGAGCAGTTCTTC. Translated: CATSRERDRGYNEQFF.

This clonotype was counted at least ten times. CDR3 sequence reads: CASRKGSNQPQHF. The DNA for the CDR3 is TGTGCCAGCAGGAAGGGAAGCAATCAGCCCCAGCATTTT. The chain recombines TRBV7-8 with TRBJ1-5; D remains ambiguous. Germline-derived CDR1 and CDR2 are SGHVS and FQNEAQ. V lost 6 bases, J lost 1 base, and 7 bases lay in between. The CDR3 length is 13 residues.

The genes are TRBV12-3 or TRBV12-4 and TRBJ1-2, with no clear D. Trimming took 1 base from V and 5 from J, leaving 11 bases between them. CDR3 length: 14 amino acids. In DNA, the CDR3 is TGTGCCAGCAGTTTAGGGCCCGGACGGTATGGCTACACCTTC. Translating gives CASSLGPGRYGYTF.

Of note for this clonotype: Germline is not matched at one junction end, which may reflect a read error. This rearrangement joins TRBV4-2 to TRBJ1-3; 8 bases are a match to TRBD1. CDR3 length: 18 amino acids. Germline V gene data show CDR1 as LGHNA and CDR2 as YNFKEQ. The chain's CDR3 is CAISPEPTGGMDGNTIYF. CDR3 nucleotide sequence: TGTGCCATCAGCCCGGAGCCAACAGGGGGAATGGACGGAAACACCATATATTTT.